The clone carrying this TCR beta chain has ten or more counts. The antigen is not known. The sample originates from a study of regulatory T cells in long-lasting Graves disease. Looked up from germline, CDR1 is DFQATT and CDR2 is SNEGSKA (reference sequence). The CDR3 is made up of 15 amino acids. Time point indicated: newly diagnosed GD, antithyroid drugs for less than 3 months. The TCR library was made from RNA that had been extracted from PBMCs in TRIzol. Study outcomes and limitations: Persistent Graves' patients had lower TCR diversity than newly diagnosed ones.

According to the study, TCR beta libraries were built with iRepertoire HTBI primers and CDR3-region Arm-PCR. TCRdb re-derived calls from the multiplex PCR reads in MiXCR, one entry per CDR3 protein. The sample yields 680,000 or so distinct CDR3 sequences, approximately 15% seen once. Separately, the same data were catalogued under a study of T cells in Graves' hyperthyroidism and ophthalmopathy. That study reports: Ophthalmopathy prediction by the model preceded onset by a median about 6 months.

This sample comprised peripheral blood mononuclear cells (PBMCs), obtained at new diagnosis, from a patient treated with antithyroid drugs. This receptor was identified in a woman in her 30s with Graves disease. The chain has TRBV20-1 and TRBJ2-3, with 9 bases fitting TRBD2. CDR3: CRALGLAGSPDTQYF. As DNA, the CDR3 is TGCAGGGCGCTGGGGCTAGCGGGATCTCCAGATACGCAGTATTTT.